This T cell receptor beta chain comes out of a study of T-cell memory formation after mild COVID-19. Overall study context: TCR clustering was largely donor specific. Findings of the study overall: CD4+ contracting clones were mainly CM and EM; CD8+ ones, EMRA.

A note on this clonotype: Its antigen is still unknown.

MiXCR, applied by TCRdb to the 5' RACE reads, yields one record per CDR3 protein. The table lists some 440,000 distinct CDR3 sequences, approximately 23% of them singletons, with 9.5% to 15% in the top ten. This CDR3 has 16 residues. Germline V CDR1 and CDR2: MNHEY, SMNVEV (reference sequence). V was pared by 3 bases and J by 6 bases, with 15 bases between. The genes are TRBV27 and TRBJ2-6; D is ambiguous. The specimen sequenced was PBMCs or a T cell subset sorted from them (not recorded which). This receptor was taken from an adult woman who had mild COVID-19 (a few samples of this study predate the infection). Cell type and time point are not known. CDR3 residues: CASSFNSPVEANVLTF. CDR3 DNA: TGTGCCAGCAGTTTTAACTCTCCAGTGGAGGCCAACGTCCTGACTTTC. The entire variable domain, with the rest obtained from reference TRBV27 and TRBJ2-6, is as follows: EAQVTQNPRYLITVTGKKLTVTCSQNMNHEYMSWYRQDPGLGLRQIYYSMNVEVTDKGDVPEGYKVSRKEKRNFPLILESPSPNQTSLYFCASSFNSPVEANVLTFGAGSRLTVL.